These 29 T cell receptor beta chains share one sample of origin, sequenced in a study of cytomegalovirus exposure and HLA in healthy donors. Use of 60 Vbeta and 13 Jbeta primers characterized the PCR. Sequencing was performed with immunoSEQ multiplex PCR; in TCRdb, only in-frame clones are kept and a portion is missing. Of about 180,000 clones listed, around 80% were seen once; the top ten hold roughly 5%. The sample was PBMCs. The receptor source for this set is a man aged 40-55 years in good health and CMV-seronegative.

V usage is TRBV9 and J usage is TRBJ1-1, with 9 bases that match TRBD1. V gave up 4 bases and J gave up 12 bases; unmatched junction bases: 10. CDR3 size: 13 residues. Germline V lookup: CDR1 SGDLS, CDR2 YYNGEE. CDR3 sequence reads: CASSIGTGSLPFF. For the CDR3, the DNA is TGTGCCAGCAGCATAGGGACAGGGAGTTTACCTTTCTTT.

J is TRBJ2-6 and V is TRBV27; weak D call: TRBD1 (5 bases). The V end lost 5 bases, the J end lost 3 bases, and 5 bases lay between the germline ends. The CDR3 runs to 13 residues. CDR1 and CDR2 (germline): MNHEY, SMNVEV (reference sequence). The CDR3 loop is CASSTGGANVLTF. In DNA form, the CDR3 reads TGTGCCAGCAGTACAGGTGGGGCCAACGTCCTGACTTTC.

The V and J genes are TRBV5-6 and TRBJ2-3; 13 bases match TRBD2. The CDR3 runs 15 residues. The V gene's germline CDR1 is SGHDT and CDR2 YYEEEE. Trimming removed 1 base from V and 6 bases from J; junction bases left unmatched: 2. Written as DNA, the CDR3 is TGTGCCAGCAGCTTGCAGACTAGCGGGAGGGATACGCAGTATTTT. Its translation is CASSLQTSGRDTQYF. The full variable domain, rest sourced from reference TRBV5-6 and TRBJ2-3, is DAGVTQSPTHLIKTRGQQVTLRCSPKSGHDTVSWYQQALGQGPQFIFQYYEEEERQRGNFPDRFSGHQFPNYSSELNVNALLLGDSALYLCASSLQTSGRDTQYFGPGTRLTVL.

The rearrangement uses TRBV9 and TRBJ2-2; 7 bases are shared with TRBD1. CDR3 length: 15 amino acids. Trimming removed 3 bases from V and 0 bases from J; junction bases left unmatched: 2. Germline CDR1 is SGDLS and CDR2 is YYNGEE. The CDR3 sequence is CASSAGQANTGELFF. CDR3 nucleotide sequence: TGTGCCAGCAGCGCCGGACAGGCGAACACCGGGGAGCTGTTTTTT. The full variable domain, with the rest looked up from reference TRBV9 and TRBJ2-2, is DSGVTQTPKHLITATGQRVTLRCSPRSGDLSVYWYQQSLDQGLQFLIQYYNGEERAKGNILERFSAQQFPDLHSELNLSSLELGDSALYFCASSAGQANTGELFFGEGSRLTVL.

V usage is TRBV19 and J usage is TRBJ1-1; D unresolved. From germline, CDR1 is LNHDA and CDR2 SQIVND (reference sequence). CDR3 length: 10 residues. V lost 6 bases, J lost 5 bases, and 4 bases lay in between. CDR3 sequence (DNA): TGTGCCAGTAGCGCGACTGAAGCTTTCTTT. This translates into CASSATEAFF.

The V and J genes are TRBV27 and TRBJ2-2; 11 nucleotides match TRBD1. V lost 2 bases and J lost 5; bases outside the gene matches: 4. This CDR3 comprises 16 residues. The germline CDR1 and CDR2 sequences are MNHEY and SMNVEV (reference sequence). CDR3 protein: CASSLPGTGGTGELFF. CDR3 nucleotides: TGTGCCAGCAGTTTACCCGGGACAGGGGGAACCGGGGAGCTGTTTTTT.

The chain joins TRBV19 to TRBJ2-1; D gene unclear. This CDR3 is built from 12 residues. Trimming shortened V by 3 bases and J by 12 bases, and 12 bases separated the two germline ends. Germline CDR1 LNHDA, CDR2 SQIVND (reference sequence). The CDR3 sequence: CASSIQEKVQFF. In DNA, the CDR3 is TGTGCCAGTAGTATCCAGGAAAAGGTGCAGTTCTTC. Based on the CDR3 plus reference TRBV19 and TRBJ2-1, the full variable domain is DGGITQSPKYLFRKEGQNVTLSCEQNLNHDAMYWYRQDPGQGLRLIYYSQIVNDFQKGDIAEGYSVSREKKESFPLTVTSAQKNPTAFYLCASSIQEKVQFFGPGTRLTVL.

This clone was seen a handful of times. The chain links TRBV6-6 to TRBJ2-7, with D hard to call. Deletions cut 2 bases from V and 3 bases from J, with 8 bases between. In germline, CDR1 is MNHNY, CDR2 SVGAGI (reference sequence). The CDR3 is 13 amino acids. CDR3: CASSYGSIYEQYF. The CDR3 bases are TGTGCCAGCAGTTACGGCTCGATCTACGAGCAGTACTTC.

This chain links TRBV5-5 with TRBJ2-5; 14 nucleotides align to TRBD2. The junction had 10 bases not matched to a gene; V was cut back by 4 bases and J by 5 bases. Per the germline V gene, CDR1 is SGHKS and CDR2 is YYEKEE (reference sequence). This CDR3 has 17 amino acids. CDR3: CASSPGTSGSFVETQYF. The CDR3 bases are TGTGCCAGCAGCCCAGGGACTAGCGGGAGTTTCGTGGAGACCCAGTACTTC.

The chain couples TRBV7-9 to TRBJ2-3, with a tentative D call TRBD1 (5 bases). Between the trimmed V and J ends, which lost 5 bases and 4 bases, there was a span of 16 bases. The CDR3 is made up of 15 amino acids. CDR1 and CDR2 (germline): SEHNR, FQNEAQ (reference sequence). In nucleotides, the CDR3 is TGTGCCAGCAGCCGAGTCGTGTGGGGCCCAGATACGCAGTATTTT. Amino acids: CASSRVVWGPDTQYF. Full variable domain (remainder filled in from reference TRBV7-9 and TRBJ2-3): DTGVSQNPRHKITKRGQNVTFRCDPISEHNRLYWYRQTLGQGPEFLTYFQNEAQLEKSRLLSDRFSAERPKGSFSTLEIQRTEQGDSAMYLCASSRVVWGPDTQYFGPGTRLTVL.

The V gene is TRBV9, the J gene TRBJ2-4, with 9 bases lining up with TRBD1. Germline CDR1 SGDLS, CDR2 YYNGEE. The V gene end was trimmed by 3 bases and the J gene end by 7 bases; junction bases not matched to a gene: 5. This CDR3 is 14 amino acids long. The DNA of the CDR3 is TGTGCCAGCAGCGGGGGACAGGGTGGGAACATTCAGTACTTC. Its protein product is CASSGGQGGNIQYF.

The chain carries TRBV6-5 and TRBJ2-6; D is undetermined. V was pared by 6 bases and J by 2 bases, with 11 bases between. The CDR3 runs 15 residues. Germline CDR1 and CDR2: MNHEY and SVGAGI. The DNA of the CDR3 is TGTGCCAGCAGGCCTGCAAAGCCTGGGGCCAACGTCCTGACTTTC. It encodes CASRPAKPGANVLTF.

This chain links TRBV2 with TRBJ1-2; 9 bases map to TRBD1. Trimming removed 5 bases from V and 6 bases from J; junction bases left unmatched: 10. The CDR3 is 15 residues long. CDR1 and CDR2 from the germline V gene are SNHLY and FYNNEI. The CDR3 loop reads CASSRTGALNHGYTF. The CDR3 nucleotides read TGTGCCAGCAGTCGGACAGGGGCACTCAATCATGGCTACACCTTC.

This chain uses TRBV4-1 with TRBJ2-1, with 12 positions matching TRBD1. With V trimmed by 5 bases and J by 3 bases, 5 bases remained unmatched. The CDR3 contains 16 residues. Germline CDR1 is MGHRA and CDR2 is YSYEKL. The CDR3: CASSDRDRGLYNEQFF. The DNA of the CDR3 is TGCGCCAGCAGCGACCGGGACAGGGGGCTCTACAATGAGCAGTTCTTC.

This clone was seen only once. This chain uses TRBV30 with TRBJ2-7, with a tentative D call TRBD2 (5 bases). CDR3 size: 11 residues. V lost 6 bases and J lost 3, with 9 bases in between. CDR1 is GTSNPN and CDR2 is SVGIG in the germline V gene (reference sequence). The CDR3: CACAGGYEQYF. The DNA for the CDR3 is TGTGCCTGCGCGGGTGGCTACGAGCAGTACTTC.

The chain joins TRBV29-1 to TRBJ2-7; 8 nucleotides align to TRBD2. V shed 3 bases and J 5 bases; nucleotides not matched to a gene: 12. This CDR3 has 15 residues. Germline V gene lookup returns CDR1 SQVTM and CDR2 ANQGSEA. The CDR3, as DNA: TGCAGCGTTGATGGCGGGAGGCCCCTCGGGGACGAGCAGTACTTC. This translates into CSVDGGRPLGDEQYF.

The chain employs TRBV6-6 and TRBJ2-3; 8 nucleotides line up with TRBD2. The CDR3 is 16 residues long. Germline assignment: CDR1 MNHNY and CDR2 SVGAGI (reference sequence). Trimming took 3 bases from V and 0 from J; bases not matched to a gene: 5. DNA of the CDR3: TGTGCCAGCAGTTATTTGGCGGGGGGTAGCACAGATACGCAGTATTTT. Translated, it gives CASSYLAGGSTDTQYF.

The chain joins TRBV28 to TRBJ1-5; 11 bases fit TRBD1. Trimming at V came to 6 bases and at J to 9 bases, leaving 7 bases not matched to a gene. The CDR3 is 14 amino acids. Germline assignment: CDR1 MDHEN and CDR2 SYDVKM. The CDR3 spells CASSRTGGHLPQHF. The CDR3 nucleotides read TGTGCCAGCAGCCGGACAGGGGGCCACCTGCCCCAGCATTTT.

The chain employs TRBV6-1 and TRBJ1-4, with TRBD1 as a possible D gene (6 bases). The CDR3 runs to 14 residues. In germline, CDR1 is MNHNS, CDR2 SASEGT. Trimming cost V 5 bases and J 6 bases, with 13 bases left between them. The CDR3 nucleotides read TGTGCCAGCAGTCCCCGAAGGACAGATGAAAAACTGTTTTTT. Translation: CASSPRRTDEKLFF.

The rearrangement links TRBV27 to TRBJ2-3; D is unclear. The CDR3 contains 16 residues. Trimming removed 6 bases from V and 1 base from J, with 17 bases in between. CDR1 is MNHEY and CDR2 is SMNVEV in the germline V gene (reference sequence). The CDR3 spells CASSLSRGFGTDTQYF. DNA of the CDR3: TGTGCCAGCAGCCTCTCCCGAGGATTTGGCACAGATACGCAGTATTTT.

The chain combines TRBV6-1 with TRBJ1-3, with 7 bases matching TRBD1. The V gene's germline CDR1 is MNHNS and CDR2 SASEGT. Trimming removed 3 bases from V and 3 bases from J; junction bases left unmatched: 8. The CDR3 totals 16 residues. In nucleotides, the CDR3 is TGTGCCAGCAGTGAGACGACAGGGTGGGGTGGAAACACCATATATTTT. Translated: CASSETTGWGGNTIYF.

V is TRBV29-1 and J is TRBJ1-1; D call uncertain. The V end lost 3 bases, the J end lost 4 bases, and 3 bases lay between the germline ends. Germline V gene data show CDR1 as SQVTM and CDR2 as ANQGSEA. The CDR3 covers 10 residues. The DNA of the CDR3 is TGCAGCGTTGAGCGCACTGAAGCTTTCTTT. This encodes CSVERTEAFF.

This clone was seen a single time. J is TRBJ1-1 and V is TRBV25-1; no clear D gene. Germline V gene data show CDR1 as MGHDK and CDR2 as SYGVNS. CDR3 length equals 13 residues. V lost 3 bases and J 6 bases, leaving 11 bases between the germline ends. The CDR3 region is CASSDRPEAEAFF. In DNA, the CDR3 is TGTGCCAGCAGTGACAGACCTGAGGCTGAAGCTTTCTTT.

J is TRBJ2-3 and V is TRBV30; D is ambiguous. The CDR3 loop spans 11 amino acids. V dropped 4 bases and J dropped 5 bases, with 7 bases sitting between them. Germline CDR1 GTSNPN, CDR2 SVGIG (reference sequence). The CDR3 sequence: CAWKRRDTQYF. CDR3 DNA sequence: TGTGCCTGGAAAAGGAGAGATACGCAGTATTTT.

This chain links TRBV30 with TRBJ2-5, with D possibly matching TRBD2 (6 bases). Trimming cost V 0 bases and J 1 base, with 9 bases left between them. Germline CDR1 is GTSNPN and CDR2 is SVGIG (reference sequence). The CDR3 totals 14 residues. Here the CDR3 reads CAWSVGTAQETQYF. The DNA for the CDR3 is TGTGCCTGGAGTGTTGGGACTGCCCAAGAGACCCAGTACTTC.

This clone was picked up one time. The V gene is TRBV6-5, the J gene TRBJ1-2, with TRBD1 matching over 8 bases. CDR3 length: 16 residues. The V gene's germline CDR1 is MNHEY and CDR2 SVGAGI. The J segment lost 0 bases and the V segment lost 2 bases, leaving 5 bases of the junction unmatched. CDR3 nucleotides: TGTGCCAGCAGTTACACAGGGGGGCGGACTAACTATGGCTACACCTTC. This codes for CASSYTGGRTNYGYTF.

This clone was counted a few times. The chain combines TRBV7-8 with TRBJ1-6; D might be TRBD1 (5 bases). There are 13 residues in the CDR3. Deletions cut 1 base from V and 14 bases from J, with 12 bases between. Germline CDR1 reads SGHVS; CDR2 reads FQNEAQ. The CDR3 bases are TGTGCCAGCAGCTTAGTGGGGGGTGTTACCCTCCACTTT. Its translation is CASSLVGGVTLHF.

The chain couples TRBV7-9 to TRBJ1-5, with 8 bases that match TRBD1. The CDR3 is 15 amino acids. Losses at the gene ends were 5 bases for V and 2 bases for J; bases not matched to a gene: 5. The germline gives CDR1 SEHNR, CDR2 FQNEAQ (reference sequence). The CDR3: CASSPGGAGNQPQHF. CDR3 in DNA: TGTGCCAGCAGCCCAGGGGGCGCGGGCAATCAGCCCCAGCATTTT.

The chain links TRBV5-6 to TRBJ2-5; a weak D match, TRBD2 (7 bases). Trimming pared 1 base from V and 4 bases from J, leaving 14 bases between. Per germline, CDR1 SGHDT and CDR2 YYEEEE. The CDR3 sequence is 15 residues long. The DNA for the CDR3 is TGTGCCAGCAGCTTGAGGGGGAGGGGCGTAGAGACCCAGTACTTC. It translates to CASSLRGRGVETQYF.